Each of the 9 T cell receptor beta chains below was sequenced from the same sample in a study of breast tumors, draining lymph nodes, adjacent tissues. Axillary draining lymph nodes of breast cancer patients supplied the node samples. MiXCR, applied by TCRdb to the multiplex PCR reads, yields one record per CDR3 protein. The profile shows approximately 100,000 distinct CDR3 sequences, roughly 20% of them singletons. Specimen: axillary lymph node tissue. The receptors here all came from a female donor with breast cancer. Some clones in this sample may be carry-over from other donors' samples.

In this sample, this clonotype turned up many times. The rearrangement links TRBV28 to TRBJ2-5; no firm D call. Germline CDR1 MDHEN, CDR2 SYDVKM. The germline V and J ends were trimmed by 2 bases and 1 base, with 8 bases remaining between them. CDR3 length equals 14 residues. This CDR3 reads CASSLATPQETQYF. CDR3 DNA sequence: TGTGCCAGCAGTTTAGCGACCCCCCAAGAGACCCAGTACTTC.

This clonotype appeared many times. This chain links TRBV5-8 with TRBJ2-5, with D hard to call. CDR3 length: 11 residues. V lost 4 bases and J lost 4, with 5 bases in between. Germline CDR1 reads SGHTS; CDR2 reads YDEGEE. The CDR3 nucleotides read TGTGCCAGCAGCCCTCTAGAGACCCAGTACTTC. This sequence encodes CASSPLETQYF.

This clonotype was seen just once. This clone may be a read error of a much larger clone one base away. The V gene is TRBV10-1, the J gene TRBJ2-2, with 8 bases identical to TRBD1. The V gene's germline CDR1 is WNHNN and CDR2 SYGVQD (reference sequence). This CDR3 spans 15 amino acids. CDR3 region: CASSEGQGGTGELSF. The CDR3 bases are TGCGCCAGCAGTGAAGGACAGGGCGGCACCGGGGAGCTGTCTTTT.

The chain couples TRBV20-1 to TRBJ2-3; 7 bases match TRBD1. V lost 2 bases and J lost 0; bases outside the gene matches: 11. In germline, CDR1 is DFQATT, CDR2 SNEGSKA (reference sequence). This CDR3 region has 17 residues. The CDR3 DNA is TGCAGTGCTAGACAGCCCAGGAGGACAGGTAGCACAGATACGCAGTATTTT. Its translation is CSARQPRRTGSTDTQYF.

This clonotype was picked up many times. The rearrangement links TRBV11-1 to TRBJ2-7; 7 positions match TRBD1. The CDR3 loop spans 15 amino acids. With V trimmed by 2 bases and J by 3 bases, 7 bases remained unmatched. Germline V lookup: CDR1 SGHAT, CDR2 FQDESV (reference sequence). As DNA, the CDR3 is TGTGCCAGCAGCTTACTGCCCGGGACAGACTACGAGCAGTACTTC. Amino acid sequence: CASSLLPGTDYEQYF. Combining the CDR3 with reference TRBV11-1 and TRBJ2-7 gives the whole variable domain EAEVAQSPRYKITEKSQAVAFWCDPISGHATLYWYRQILGQGPELLVQFQDESVVDDSQLPKDRFSAERLKGVDSTLKIQPAELGDSAMYLCASSLLPGTDYEQYFGPGTRLTVT.

In its sample, this clonotype was seen many times. CDR3 nucleotides: TGTGCCAGCAGCTTCGCGACAGGGTCCCTCTACGAGCAGTACTTC. It yields the protein CASSFATGSLYEQYF. V gene TRBV5-8 combines with J gene TRBJ2-7, with 7 bases lining up with TRBD1. V gave up 2 bases and J gave up 3 bases; unmatched junction bases: 8. The length of the CDR3 is 15 residues. The germline CDR1 and CDR2 sequences are SGHTS and YDEGEE.

V gene TRBV3-1 combines with J gene TRBJ2-1; D gene unclear. The CDR3 spans 14 residues. Germline-derived CDR1 and CDR2 are LGHDT and YNNKEL (reference sequence). V lost 1 base to trimming and J lost 6 bases, with 10 bases between them. In nucleotides, the CDR3 is TGTGCCAGCAGCCAAGGGCCCCTTGGCAATGAGCAGTTCTTC. It translates to CASSQGPLGNEQFF.

The chain has TRBV7-8 and TRBJ1-1; D is unclear. Germline V gene lookup returns CDR1 SGHVS and CDR2 FQNEAQ. This CDR3 has 14 amino acids. V was cut by 1 base and J by 3 bases, with 9 bases left in between. CDR3 in amino acids: CASSLDRWDTEAFF. The CDR3 DNA reads as TGTGCCAGCAGCTTAGACAGATGGGACACTGAAGCTTTCTTT.

This chain joins TRBV6-1 and TRBJ1-3; a possible D gene is TRBD1 (6 bases). Germline CDR1 and CDR2: MNHNS and SASEGT. This CDR3 comprises 11 residues. V was pared by 8 bases and J by 11 bases, with 13 bases between. The CDR3 loop is CASFGGGPIYF. The CDR3 DNA follows: TGTGCCAGCTTCGGAGGGGGGCCCATATATTTT.